Listed here are 32 T cell receptor beta chains from one sample, sequenced in a study of T cell responses to AZD1222 COVID-19 vaccine. Assay: immunoSEQ multiplex PCR; the TCRdb copy retains only in-frame clones and omits some. The sample includes tens of thousands of clones, 85% to 95% of them seen just once. The starting material was peripheral blood, obtained on day 0 of AZD1222 vaccination. The source is an adult in good health.

This chain joins TRBV29-1 and TRBJ1-2; D gene uncertain. The CDR3 runs to 11 residues. Germline V gene data show CDR1 as SQVTM and CDR2 as ANQGSEA. V gave up 4 bases and J gave up 4 bases, with 7 bases separating them. The CDR3 sequence is CSVAGSYGYTF. In DNA form, the CDR3 reads TGCAGCGTTGCCGGTTCCTATGGCTACACCTTC.

The V gene is TRBV7-2, the J gene TRBJ2-1, with 10 nucleotides matching TRBD1. V trimming: 5 bases; J trimming: 7 bases; junction bases outside the gene matches: 8. CDR1 SGHTA and CDR2 FQGNSA come from the germline V gene. The CDR3 loop spans 15 amino acids. CDR3 loop: CASSPDRGRGNEQFF. DNA for the CDR3: TGTGCCAGCAGCCCGGACAGGGGGAGAGGGAATGAGCAGTTCTTC.

The chain carries TRBV10-3 and TRBJ1-2; 7 bases map to TRBD1. Germline lookup yields CDR1 ENHRY and CDR2 SYGVKD. The CDR3 is made up of 15 amino acids. Losses at the gene ends were 10 bases for V and 2 bases for J; bases not matched to a gene: 13. The DNA of the CDR3 is TGTGCCAGTAGAACCACCGGGACAGCGAACTATGGCTACACCTTC. As protein: CASRTTGTANYGYTF.

The chain joins TRBV6-1 to TRBJ1-5, with D possibly being TRBD1 (5 bases). V was shortened by 3 bases and J by 6 bases, with 12 bases between the two germline ends. Germline CDR1 MNHNS, CDR2 SASEGT. CDR3 length equals 14 residues. CDR3: CASSDEGNRQPQHF. The CDR3 region has the DNA TGTGCCAGCAGTGACGAGGGGAATCGTCAGCCCCAGCATTTT.

This rearrangement joins TRBV2 to TRBJ1-6; no clear D gene. The CDR3 is 14 residues long. Trimming pared 5 bases from V and 8 bases from J, leaving 13 bases between. Looked up from germline, CDR1 is SNHLY and CDR2 is FYNNEI. The CDR3 reads CASSNQVTDSPLHF. DNA for the CDR3: TGTGCCAGCAGTAACCAGGTTACTGATTCACCCCTCCACTTT.

The CDR3 here is CASSLRQGRGEKLFF. In nucleotides, the CDR3 is TGTGCCAGCAGCCTACGACAGGGACGGGGGGAAAAACTGTTTTTT. The chain has TRBV3-1 (or the pseudogene TRBV3-2) and TRBJ1-4, with TRBD1 identical over 7 bases. V gave up 4 bases and J gave up 8 bases; unmatched junction bases: 10. There are 15 residues in the CDR3. Germline V gives CDR1 LGHDT, CDR2 YNNKEL (reference sequence).

This chain links TRBV5-6 with TRBJ1-5, with D unclear. The germline V gene encodes CDR1 SGHDT and CDR2 YYEEEE. This CDR3 contains 13 residues. V lost 4 bases and J 2 bases, leaving 7 bases between the germline ends. The chain's CDR3 is CASSRSGNQPQHF. DNA of the CDR3: TGTGCCAGCAGCCGCTCAGGCAATCAGCCCCAGCATTTT.

The chain joins TRBV7-2 to TRBJ2-2; possible D gene TRBD2, 7 bases. Germline lookup yields CDR1 SGHTA and CDR2 FQGNSA. The V end lost 5 bases, the J end lost 0 bases, and 22 bases lay between the germline ends. The CDR3 is 19 amino acids. CDR3 in DNA: TGTGCCAGCAGCAGGGGAGGGGGTAGAGGTGTGGCGAACACCGGGGAGCTGTTTTTT. Amino acids: CASSRGGGRGVANTGELFF. Drawing the rest from reference TRBV7-2 and TRBJ2-2, the complete variable domain is GAGVSQSPSNKVTEKGKDVELRCDPISGHTALYWYRQSLGQGLEFLIYFQGNSAPDKSGLPSDRFSAERTGGSVSTLTIQRTQQEDSAVYLCASSRGGGRGVANTGELFFGEGSRLTVL.

The chain recombines TRBV7-2 with TRBJ2-7, with 8 nucleotides matching TRBD1. The CDR3 contains 14 residues. Germline CDR1 is SGHTA and CDR2 is FQGNSA. V lost 1 base, J lost 2 bases, and 1 base stayed unmatched. The chain's CDR3 is CASSLEDRAYEQYF. In DNA form, the CDR3 reads TGTGCCAGCAGCTTAGAGGACAGGGCCTACGAGCAGTACTTC.

The chain joins TRBV5-1 to TRBJ2-7; D might be TRBD2 (5 bases). Germline CDR1 is SGHRS and CDR2 is YFSETQ. The CDR3 is made up of 12 amino acids. V was trimmed by 10 bases and J by 4 bases, leaving 15 bases between them. CDR3: CASRGETYEQYF. CDR3 sequence (DNA): TGCGCCTCTCGGGGAGAGACATACGAGCAGTACTTC. Full variable domain (outside the CDR3, taken from reference TRBV5-1 and TRBJ2-7): KAGVTQTPRYLIKTRGQQVTLSCSPISGHRSVSWYQQTPGQGLQFLFEYFSETQRNKGNFPGRFSGRQFSNSRSEMNVSTLELGDSALYLCASRGETYEQYFGPGTRLTVT.

The V gene is TRBV19, the J gene TRBJ2-6; 11 positions match TRBD1. The ends lost 7 bases at V and 0 bases at J; junction bases unmatched: 8. Germline V CDR1 and CDR2: LNHDA, SQIVND (reference sequence). The CDR3 loop spans 18 amino acids. CDR3 coding DNA: TGTGCCAGTATTGGGTCGGGGACAGGGGGCTCTGGGGCCAACGTCCTGACTTTC. Encoded protein: CASIGSGTGGSGANVLTF.

The CDR3 spells CASSPGQGFTYGYTF. CDR3 nucleotide sequence: TGTGCCAGCAGCCCGGGCCAGGGCTTTACCTATGGCTACACCTTC. The chain combines TRBV6-6 with TRBJ1-2; D is possibly TRBD1 (5 bases). The V end was cut by 6 bases, the J end by 4 bases, with 18 bases between. The germline CDR1 and CDR2 sequences are MNHNY and SVGAGI (reference sequence). CDR3 size: 15 residues.

The genes are TRBV7-9 and TRBJ2-6; D gene uncertain. V lost 1 base and J lost 0, with 4 bases in between. The germline V gene encodes CDR1 SEHNR and CDR2 FQNEAQ (reference sequence). The CDR3 extends over 15 amino acids. Here the CDR3 DNA reads TGTGCCAGCAGCTTAGTGGGCTCTGGGGCCAACGTCCTGACTTTC. This gives the protein CASSLVGSGANVLTF. Complete variable domain (other parts from reference TRBV7-9 and TRBJ2-6): DTGVSQNPRHKITKRGQNVTFRCDPISEHNRLYWYRQTLGQGPEFLTYFQNEAQLEKSRLLSDRFSAERPKGSFSTLEIQRTEQGDSAMYLCASSLVGSGANVLTFGAGSRLTVL.

V is TRBV27 and J is TRBJ2-2, with 9 bases fitting TRBD1. Per the germline V gene, CDR1 is MNHEY and CDR2 is SMNVEV (reference sequence). Trimming took 6 bases from V and 5 from J; bases not matched to a gene: 7. CDR3 length: 15 residues. CDR3 protein: CASSRGQGETGELFF. CDR3 sequence (DNA): TGTGCCAGCAGCAGGGGACAGGGTGAAACCGGGGAGCTGTTTTTT.

V and J are TRBV9 and TRBJ2-5; 15 bases fit TRBD2. The germline V gene encodes CDR1 SGDLS and CDR2 YYNGEE. The junction had 4 bases not matched to a gene; V was cut back by 3 bases and J by 1 base. CDR3 length: 17 amino acids. The CDR3 here is CASSAGLAGGAQETQYF. As DNA, the CDR3 is TGTGCCAGCAGCGCAGGACTAGCGGGGGGGGCCCAAGAGACCCAGTACTTC.

Here the CDR3 DNA reads TGTGCCAGCAGCCCAGCGTTTGGTAGCGGGGGAGAGACCCAGTACTTC. It encodes CASSPAFGSGGETQYF. J is TRBJ2-5 and V is TRBV7-9, with 9 bases fitting TRBD2. With V trimmed by 5 bases and J by 4 bases, 11 bases remained unmatched. This CDR3 is built from 16 residues. CDR1 is SEHNR and CDR2 is FQNEAQ in the germline V gene (reference sequence).

The gene calls are TRBV18 and TRBJ1-4; the D is unclear. CDR3 length: 16 residues. V shed 2 bases and J shed 0 bases, with 10 bases lying between them. Per germline, CDR1 KGHSH and CDR2 LQKENI. CDR3 amino acids: CASSPGRPATNEKLFF. CDR3 nucleotide sequence: TGTGCCAGCTCACCAGGCAGACCAGCAACTAATGAAAAACTGTTTTTT.

A single count supports this clone. The chain uses TRBV7-2 and TRBJ1-3; perhaps TRBD1 as D (5 bases). CDR1 is SGHTA, CDR2 FQGNSA, per germline. This CDR3 is built from 15 residues. V gave up 3 bases and J gave up 4 bases, with 13 bases separating them. CDR3 bases: TGTGCCAGCAGCTTGATGGGGGTGGGAGGAAACACCATATATTTT. Translated, it gives CASSLMGVGGNTIYF.

This chain connects TRBV9 to TRBJ1-4; no definite D call. The CDR3 contains 14 residues. Germline V gene sequence: CDR1 SGDLS, CDR2 YYNGEE. V was cut by 2 bases and J by 0 bases, with 5 bases left in between. The CDR3 loop reads CASSVATTNEKLFF. The DNA of the CDR3 is TGTGCCAGCAGCGTGGCAACAACTAATGAAAAACTGTTTTTT.

This rearrangement joins TRBV24-1 to TRBJ1-5; 8 nucleotides match TRBD1. Germline loops: CDR1 KGHDR, CDR2 SFDVKD. The CDR3 is 17 residues long. J gave up 3 bases and V 4 bases, and 10 bases lay outside the gene matches. The CDR3 DNA follows: TGTGCCACCAGTGAAGGGGGACAGGCCATCTACAATCAGCCCCAGCATTTT. It codes for CATSEGGQAIYNQPQHF.

About this clone itself: This same CDR3 is encoded by further DNA sequences in the sample. The chain joins TRBV19 to TRBJ1-1; D is ambiguous. This CDR3 has 13 residues. Germline CDR1 and CDR2: LNHDA and SQIVND (reference sequence). Trimming removed 5 bases at V and 0 bases at J, with 7 bases between. CDR3 region: CASSVNMNTEAFF. The CDR3 DNA is TGTGCCAGTAGTGTCAACATGAACACTGAAGCTTTCTTT.

The chain has TRBV7-9 and TRBJ2-7, with D perhaps TRBD1 (5 bases). Germline V lookup: CDR1 SEHNR, CDR2 FQNEAQ (reference sequence). This CDR3 spans 13 amino acids. The ends were cut back, 3 bases at V and 5 bases at J, with 11 bases in the middle. The CDR3 DNA follows: TGTGCCAGCAGCTTGGCCAGGGCCCACGAGCAGTACTTC. This codes for CASSLARAHEQYF.

Only one count was recorded for this clone. The chain couples TRBV28 to TRBJ2-5; a possible D gene is TRBD1 (6 bases). V lost 5 bases and J lost 5, with 15 bases in between. The CDR3 covers 14 residues. Germline V gene lookup returns CDR1 MDHEN and CDR2 SYDVKM. The chain's CDR3 is CASSPLQGSETQYF. As DNA, the CDR3 is TGTGCCAGCAGTCCATTACAGGGTTCGGAGACCCAGTACTTC.

The chain joins TRBV5-1 to TRBJ1-1; 11 nucleotides match TRBD1. Germline-derived CDR1 and CDR2 are SGHRS and YFSETQ. V was pared by 4 bases and J by 4 bases, with 6 bases of the junction left unmatched. CDR3 length: 15 residues. Written as DNA, the CDR3 is TGCGCCAGCAGCAGCAAGGGACAGGGGGTCACTGAAGCTTTCTTT. It yields the protein CASSSKGQGVTEAFF.

This sequence joins TRBV12-3 or TRBV12-4 and TRBJ1-2; tentatively, D is TRBD1 (5 bases). V was shortened by 3 bases and J by 7 bases, with 9 bases between the two germline ends. The CDR3 covers 12 residues. CDR3 residues: CASSFREGGYTF. The CDR3 DNA follows: TGTGCCAGCAGTTTCAGGGAAGGTGGCTACACCTTC.

V is TRBV29-1 and J is TRBJ2-3; tentatively, D is TRBD2 (5 bases). The CDR3 is made up of 16 amino acids. Trimming stripped 1 base from V and 2 bases from J, with 16 bases between. Germline CDR1 and CDR2: SQVTM and ANQGSEA. CDR3 sequence reads: CSVEGVDTEATDTQYF. CDR3 nucleotides: TGCAGCGTTGAAGGAGTAGACACGGAGGCCACAGATACGCAGTATTTT.

The rearrangement uses TRBV10-1 and TRBJ1-1; 7 nucleotides line up with TRBD1. The CDR3 length is 14 residues. Germline V gene data show CDR1 as WNHNN and CDR2 as SYGVQD (reference sequence). The junction had 2 bases not matched to a gene; V was cut back by 3 bases and J by 1 base. In DNA, the CDR3 is TGCGCCAGCAGTGAACACAGGGGGAACACTGAAGCTTTCTTT. It codes for CASSEHRGNTEAFF.

The CDR3 reads CASSLGIETGPTGELFF. CDR3 DNA sequence: TGTGCCAGCAGCTTAGGTATAGAGACAGGACCGACCGGGGAGCTGTTTTTT. This rearrangement joins TRBV7-8 to TRBJ2-2; D might be TRBD1 (6 bases). The CDR3 is 17 residues long. CDR1 is SGHVS and CDR2 is FQNEAQ in the germline V gene. Trimming removed 1 base from V and 5 bases from J, with 17 bases in between.

The CDR3 sequence is CASRWGVGDQPQHF. In DNA form, the CDR3 reads TGTGCCAGCAGGTGGGGGGTGGGGGATCAGCCCCAGCATTTT. The chain combines TRBV6-5 with TRBJ1-5; D is possibly TRBD1 (5 bases). This CDR3 spans 14 amino acids. The germline V gene has CDR1 MNHEY and CDR2 SVGAGI. V was shortened by 6 bases and J by 5 bases, with 14 bases between the two germline ends.

V usage is TRBV28 and J usage is TRBJ1-6; 7 nucleotides agree with TRBD1. V lost 7 bases, J lost 10 bases, and 16 bases stayed unmatched. Per germline, CDR1 MDHEN and CDR2 SYDVKM. This CDR3 contains 16 residues. The CDR3 loop is CASTPVQGRLNSPLHF. The CDR3 DNA is TGTGCCAGCACCCCCGTACAGGGGAGGCTAAACTCACCCCTCCACTTT.

V gene TRBV6-5 combines with J gene TRBJ2-7, with unresolved D. With 7 bases removed from V and 0 bases from J, the gap between germline ends came to 10 bases. Germline V gene data show CDR1 as MNHEY and CDR2 as SVGAGI. The CDR3 is 13 residues long. CDR3: CASTRGSSYEQYF. The DNA for the CDR3 is TGTGCCAGCACCCGCGGATCCTCCTACGAGCAGTACTTC.

The chain combines TRBV5-1 with TRBJ1-5, with no clear D. The CDR3 extends over 16 amino acids. Per germline, CDR1 SGHRS and CDR2 YFSETQ. V was shortened by 0 bases and J by 6 bases, with 16 bases between the two germline ends. This chain's CDR3 is CASSLGPAGSSQPQHF. As DNA, the CDR3 is TGCGCCAGCAGCTTGGGGCCAGCGGGGTCATCTCAGCCCCAGCATTTT.